These T cell receptor beta chains were read from a single sample in a study of blood T cells in healthy people across ages. TCRdb reanalysed the 5' RACE reads using MiXCR and keeps one entry per CDR3 protein. The repertoire holds roughly 1,100,000 distinct CDR3 sequences, roughly a quarter seen once, with about 0.8% in the top ten. These data were likewise used in another study, on T cells of mothers and their children.

The sample was blood. These receptors originate from a girl aged 2-10 years in good health. Both conserved end residues are part of each CDR3. A D gene is named only where the DNA matches it firmly. Expanded clones get a size class; other rows say once, few or many, or leave the size out.

clone size	V gene	J gene	D gene	CDR3 protein	CDR3 DNA
NA	TRBV7-7	TRBJ2-3	NA	CASSLTVSGDREVADTQYF	TGTGCTAGCAGCTTAACGGTTTCGGGAGACAGGGAGGTGGCAGATACGCAGTATTTT
NA	TRBV29-1	TRBJ2-7	NA	CSVEEDLSPYEQYF	TGCAGCGTTGAGGAGGACCTAAGTCCCTACGAGCAGTACTTC
NA	TRBV7-2	TRBJ2-7	TRBD2	CASSPREGRYEQYF	TGTGCCAGCAGCCCGCGGGAGGGCCGGTACGAGCAGTACTTC
NA	TRBV7-2	TRBJ2-7	TRBD2	CASSLLAGEGAEQYF	TGTGCCAGCAGCCTCCTTGCGGGGGAAGGTGCCGAGCAGTACTTC
few	TRBV28	TRBJ2-5	TRBD1	CASRQTGGGETQYF	TGTGCCAGCAGACAGACAGGGGGGGGAGAGACCCAGTACTTC
NA	TRBV28	TRBJ1-1	NA	CASRLLSEGNTEAFF	TGTGCCAGCAGACTCCTCTCCGAGGGGAACACTGAAGCTTTCTTT
few	TRBV12-3/TRBV12-4	TRBJ2-7	NA	CASSLGAAGEQYF	TGTGCCAGCAGTTTAGGTGCAGCCGGCGAGCAGTACTTC
NA	TRBV7-9	TRBJ2-1	NA	CASGGSMTYNEQFF	TGTGCCAGCGGTGGGTCTATGACCTACAATGAGCAGTTCTTC
NA	TRBV9	TRBJ1-1	NA	CASSANGGIPNTEAFF	TGTGCCAGCAGCGCTAACGGCGGAATCCCGAACACTGAAGCTTTCTTT
NA	TRBV29-1	TRBJ1-2	TRBD1	CSVEAGGRGYGYTF	TGCAGCGTTGAAGCAGGGGGGCGCGGGTATGGCTACACCTTC
NA	TRBV4-2	TRBJ2-3	NA	CASSQESGLFYRTDTQYF	TGTGCCAGCAGCCAAGAATCGGGGCTTTTCTATAGGACAGATACGCAGTATTTT
NA	TRBV11-2	TRBJ2-5	NA	CASSLGGPGVGETQYF	TGTGCCAGCAGCTTAGGGGGTCCGGGAGTAGGTGAGACCCAGTACTTC
few	TRBV7-2	TRBJ2-7	TRBD2	CASSLERGFYEQYF	TGTGCCAGCAGCTTGGAGCGGGGGTTCTACGAGCAGTACTTC
NA	TRBV12-3/TRBV12-4	TRBJ1-3	NA	CASSSAEGRNTIYF	TGTGCCAGCAGCTCCGCAGAGGGGAGAAACACCATATATTTT
few	TRBV29-1	TRBJ2-1	NA	CSVWDNTQGGYNEQFF	TGCAGCGTTTGGGATAACACCCAAGGAGGGTACAATGAGCAGTTCTTC
few	TRBV12-3/TRBV12-4	TRBJ1-6	NA	CASSLEDSSSPLHF	TGTGCCAGCAGTTTAGAGGACAGTTCTTCACCCCTCCACTTT
few	TRBV7-2	TRBJ1-1	NA	CASSLVGLHTEAFF	TGTGCCAGCAGCTTAGTGGGACTTCACACTGAAGCTTTCTTT
NA	TRBV29-1	TRBJ2-2	NA	CSVGKGNTGELFF	TGCAGCGTTGGAAAGGGAAACACCGGGGAGCTGTTTTTT
NA	TRBV12-3/TRBV12-4	TRBJ1-1	TRBD1	CASSPRDRGVETEAFF	TGTGCCAGCAGTCCCCGGGACAGGGGAGTCGAGACTGAAGCTTTCTTT
few	TRBV25-1	TRBJ1-4	NA	CASSDRWGANEKLFF	TGTGCCAGCAGTGACCGATGGGGGGCTAATGAAAAACTGTTTTTT
NA	TRBV4-2	TRBJ2-7	TRBD1	CASSPGEIGTGGYEQYF	TGTGCCAGCAGCCCCGGGGAGATCGGGACAGGGGGCTACGAGCAGTACTTC
NA	TRBV5-1	TRBJ2-5	NA	CASREDQETQYF	TGCGCCAGCAGGGAGGACCAAGAGACCCAGTACTTC
NA	TRBV4-3	TRBJ1-1	NA	CASSQDSRTDEAFF	TGCGCCAGCAGCCAAGATTCCCGGACAGACGAAGCTTTCTTT
few	TRBV20-1	TRBJ1-4	NA	CSASPTAVNEKLFF	TGCAGTGCTAGTCCCACGGCAGTTAATGAAAAACTGTTTTTT
few	TRBV11-2	TRBJ2-2	NA	CASSFKISGELFF	TGTGCCAGCAGCTTCAAGATATCCGGGGAGCTGTTTTTT
NA	TRBV9	TRBJ2-3	NA	CASSRLTDTDTQYF	TGTGCCAGCAGCCGGCTTACAGACACAGATACGCAGTATTTT
few	TRBV13	TRBJ2-5	TRBD2	CASSFTSGGDKETQYF	TGTGCCAGCAGCTTCACTAGCGGGGGAGATAAAGAGACCCAGTACTTC
many	TRBV20-1	TRBJ2-3	NA	CSAPERSGTDTQYF	TGCAGTGCTCCCGAGCGTTCGGGAACAGATACGCAGTATTTT
few	TRBV24-1	TRBJ2-1	TRBD1	CATSDTGTGNNEQFF	TGTGCCACCAGTGATACCGGGACAGGGAATAATGAGCAGTTCTTC
NA	TRBV6-1	TRBJ2-1	TRBD2	CASISPGLGHNEQFF	TGTGCCAGCATTAGCCCGGGACTAGGGCACAATGAGCAGTTCTTC
few	TRBV7-2	TRBJ2-4	NA	CASSLDGGKSVNIQYF	TGTGCCAGCAGCTTAGATGGGGGGAAGTCGGTAAACATTCAGTACTTC
NA	TRBV12-5	TRBJ1-2	NA	CASGQTDPRGYTF	TGTGCTAGTGGCCAGACAGATCCCCGCGGCTACACCTTC
many	TRBV28	TRBJ2-7	NA	CASSLLQGKYEQYF	TGTGCCAGCAGTTTACTTCAGGGAAAATACGAGCAGTACTTC
NA	TRBV4-1	TRBJ2-7	NA	CASSQTGATYEQYF	TGCGCCAGCAGCCAGACCGGGGCCACCTACGAGCAGTACTTC
few	TRBV6-1	TRBJ2-1	NA	CASSKQKTGTNYNNEQFF	TGTGCCAGCAGTAAACAAAAAACAGGGACCAATTATAACAATGAGCAGTTCTTC
few	TRBV4-1	TRBJ1-6	NA	CASSLSEAGDSPLHF	TGCGCCAGCAGCCTCTCCGAGGCAGGTGATTCACCCCTCCACTTT
NA	TRBV6-5	TRBJ2-7	TRBD1	CASSYQDRGSYEQYF	TGTGCCAGCAGTTACCAGGACAGGGGATCATACGAGCAGTACTTC
few	TRBV29-1	TRBJ2-1	TRBD2	CSVLSGGGNEQFF	TGCAGCGTTCTTAGCGGGGGTGGAAATGAGCAGTTCTTC
NA	TRBV7-8	TRBJ2-5	NA	CASSFVAGSQETQYF	TGTGCCAGCAGCTTCGTCGCGGGGTCCCAAGAGACCCAGTACTTC
NA	TRBV12-5	TRBJ2-5	NA	CASAQRLEETQYF	TGTGCTAGTGCTCAGCGCCTTGAGGAGACCCAGTACTTC
few	TRBV29-1	TRBJ1-2	NA	CSVREGWGGYTF	TGCAGCGTCCGGGAGGGGTGGGGTGGCTACACCTTC
few	TRBV20-1	TRBJ1-1	NA	CSAERQVEEAFF	TGCAGTGCGGAAAGACAGGTGGAGGAGGCTTTCTTT
few	TRBV4-2	TRBJ1-4	NA	CASSQDLGEITEKLFF	TGTGCCAGCAGCCAAGATTTAGGAGAGATCACGGAAAAACTGTTTTTT
few	TRBV7-2	TRBJ2-5	NA	CASSSQGTVGETQYF	TGTGCCAGCAGCTCCCAAGGGACGGTAGGAGAGACCCAGTACTTC
few	TRBV6-6	TRBJ2-2	NA	CASSYTPVGELFF	TGTGCCAGCAGTTACACCCCCGTGGGGGAGCTGTTTTTT
few	TRBV7-2	TRBJ2-1	TRBD2	CASSQRTSGSYEQFF	TGTGCCAGCAGCCAACGGACTAGCGGGAGTTATGAGCAGTTCTTC
NA	TRBV19	TRBJ2-1	NA	CASSETGSYNEQFF	TGTGCCAGTAGTGAGACAGGCTCCTACAATGAGCAGTTCTTC
many	TRBV10-1	TRBJ2-1	NA	CASSESGNEQFF	TGTGCCAGCAGTGAATCAGGGAATGAGCAGTTCTTC
NA	TRBV20-1	TRBJ2-4	TRBD2	CSARDRDRGDIQYF	TGCAGTGCTAGAGATCGCGACCGGGGGGACATTCAGTACTTC
NA	TRBV20-1	TRBJ2-3	NA	CSAIRSTDTQYF	TGCAGTGCTATTAGAAGCACAGATACGCAGTATTTT
once	TRBV29-1	TRBJ2-1	TRBD1	CSAQGQAGTSPNEQFF	TGCAGCGCACAGGGACAGGCCGGTACCTCGCCCAATGAGCAGTTCTTC
NA	TRBV12-5	TRBJ2-3	TRBD1	CASGAGQGASTDTQYF	TGTGCTAGTGGTGCGGGACAGGGGGCGTCCACAGATACGCAGTATTTT
NA	TRBV12-5	TRBJ2-1	NA	CASGLVKEVVGGEQFF	TGTGCTAGTGGTTTGGTAAAGGAGGTGGTGGGTGGCGAGCAGTTCTTC
NA	TRBV13	TRBJ1-4	NA	CASSSPAGEKLFF	TGTGCCAGCAGCTCCCCCGCGGGCGAAAAACTGTTTTTT
NA	TRBV4-2	TRBJ1-4	NA	CASSQQQVDNEKLFF	TGTGCCAGCAGCCAACAACAGGTGGATAATGAAAAACTGTTTTTT